One sample yielded the 32 T cell receptor beta chains listed below, sequenced in a study of T cell responses to AZD1222 COVID-19 vaccine. The method was immunoSEQ multiplex PCR; TCRdb's version includes in-frame clones alone and lacks a portion of them. The sample consists of fewer than 70,000 clones, roughly 90% of them appearing once. Source: peripheral blood, taken on day 0 of AZD1222 vaccination. The receptor source for this set is an adult in good health.

V gene TRBV12-3 or TRBV12-4 combines with J gene TRBJ1-2; 7 bases fit TRBD1. The V and J ends lost 5 bases and 8 bases, in that order; junction bases with no gene match: 8. CDR3 size: 13 residues. The CDR3 DNA reads as TGTGCCAGCAGTCCCCGAAACAGGGGAGGCTACACCTTC. Translating gives CASSPRNRGGYTF.

The V and J genes are TRBV5-4 and TRBJ2-1, with D tentatively TRBD1 (5 bases). The germline V gene has CDR1 SGHNT and CDR2 YYREEE (reference sequence). The CDR3 runs to 14 residues. V was shortened by 1 base and J by 9 bases, with 14 bases between the two germline ends. CDR3 nucleotide sequence: TGTGCCAGCAGCTTGCGTCAGGGCGTGGGTGAGCAGTTCTTC. Protein sequence: CASSLRQGVGEQFF.

The chain employs TRBV11-2 and TRBJ1-2; D is undetermined. In germline, CDR1 is SGHAT, CDR2 FQNNGV. V shed 1 base and J shed 3 bases, with 6 bases lying between them. The CDR3 spans 13 residues. The CDR3 here is CASSLGQHYGYTF. CDR3 DNA: TGTGCCAGCAGCTTAGGCCAGCACTATGGCTACACCTTC. The full variable domain, in which reference TRBV11-2 and TRBJ1-2 provide the parts outside the CDR3, is EAGVAQSPRYKIIEKRQSVAFWCNPISGHATLYWYQQILGQGPKLLIQFQNNGVVDDSQLPKDRFSAERLKGVDSTLKIQPAKLEDSAVYLCASSLGQHYGYTFGSGTRLTVV.

This clone was counted between two and nine times. This chain joins TRBV12-3 or TRBV12-4 and TRBJ1-4; D gene uncertain. The CDR3 sequence is 13 residues long. The V end lost 6 bases, the J end lost 4 bases, and 9 bases lay between the germline ends. The CDR3 DNA follows: TGTGCCAGCAGCCCCAAGATTAATGAAAAACTGTTTTTT. Translation gives CASSPKINEKLFF.

This chain uses TRBV23-1 with TRBJ1-2, with D unclear. TRBV23-1 is an ORF for which the function is uncertain. The CDR3 has 12 amino acids. V lost 4 bases to trimming and J lost 4 bases, with 7 bases between them. Written as DNA, the CDR3 is TGCGCCAGCAGTCTCGTCTTCTATGGCTACACCTTC. It specifies CASSLVFYGYTF.

This chain uses TRBV6-5 with TRBJ1-6; tentative D call: TRBD1 (6 bases). The V end was cut by 7 bases, the J end by 8 bases, with 12 bases between. The CDR3 consists of 13 residues. From germline, CDR1 is MNHEY and CDR2 SVGAGI. As DNA, the CDR3 is TGTGCCAGCAATAGGGGGGGTGATTCACCCCTCCACTTT. Residues: CASNRGGDSPLHF.

The chain couples TRBV6-5 to TRBJ1-1; D remains unclear. The CDR3 has 14 residues. Trimming removed 0 bases from V and 6 bases from J, with 11 bases in between. From germline, CDR1 is MNHEY and CDR2 SVGAGI. The CDR3 region has the DNA TGTGCCAGCAGTTACTCGCATAGAGGCGCTGAAGCTTTCTTT. As protein: CASSYSHRGAEAFF.

V gene TRBV5-1 combines with J gene TRBJ1-1; 7 bases agree with TRBD1. J was trimmed by 1 base and V by 4 bases; bases with no gene match: 1. The germline V gene encodes CDR1 SGHRS and CDR2 YFSETQ. The CDR3 consists of 13 residues. In DNA, the CDR3 is TGCGCCAGCAGCGGACAGGAGAACACTGAAGCTTTCTTT. Translated: CASSGQENTEAFF. The full variable domain, completed using reference TRBV5-1 and TRBJ1-1, is KAGVTQTPRYLIKTRGQQVTLSCSPISGHRSVSWYQQTPGQGLQFLFEYFSETQRNKGNFPGRFSGRQFSNSRSEMNVSTLELGDSALYLCASSGQENTEAFFGQGTRLTVV.

The rearrangement links TRBV5-1 to TRBJ2-2; 11 bases align to TRBD1. The V and J ends lost 0 bases and 5 bases, in that order; junction bases with no gene match: 3. This CDR3 comprises 16 residues. Per the germline V gene, CDR1 is SGHRS and CDR2 is YFSETQ. DNA for the CDR3: TGCGCCAGCAGCTTGGACGGACAGGGGGCGACCGGGGAGCTGTTTTTT. Translation gives CASSLDGQGATGELFF.

The chain joins TRBV27 to TRBJ1-1; a weak D match, TRBD1 (6 bases). V was clipped by 5 bases and J by 5 bases, with 24 bases between them. The CDR3 covers 17 residues. Germline V CDR1 and CDR2: MNHEY, SMNVEV (reference sequence). In DNA form, the CDR3 reads TGTGCCAGCAGTCCCCGCCAGATGACAGGCAAGTGGACTGAAGCTTTCTTT. Translation: CASSPRQMTGKWTEAFF.

The chain combines TRBV6-5 with TRBJ1-3, with a possible D match to TRBD1 (5 bases). V was shortened by 4 bases and J by 2 bases, with 9 bases between the two germline ends. The CDR3 extends over 14 amino acids. Germline CDR1 MNHEY, CDR2 SVGAGI. For the CDR3, the DNA is TGTGCCAGCAGTTCTGACAGAACTGGAAACACCATATATTTT. This sequence encodes CASSSDRTGNTIYF.

This clone was picked up one time. The chain links TRBV6-6 to TRBJ1-3; possibly TRBD1 for D (5 bases). Germline CDR1 MNHNY, CDR2 SVGAGI (reference sequence). The CDR3 length is 15 residues. V shed 0 bases and J shed 2 bases, with 8 bases lying between them. The CDR3 bases are TGTGCCAGCAGTTACTCGGGGGTAACTGGAAACACCATATATTTT. It specifies CASSYSGVTGNTIYF.

The chain carries TRBV5-4 and TRBJ2-3, with TRBD2 matching 9 bases. Germline V gene lookup returns CDR1 SGHNT and CDR2 YYREEE (reference sequence). Trimming took 0 bases from V and 8 from J; bases not matched to a gene: 4. This CDR3 has 14 residues. The CDR3 is CASSLESSGTTQYF. CDR3 coding DNA: TGTGCCAGCAGCTTGGAGTCTAGCGGGACTACGCAGTATTTT.

This clone was found once. The J gene is TRBJ1-3, the V gene TRBV18, with D unclear. The V and J ends lost 1 base and 1 base respectively, with 5 bases between them. CDR1 is KGHSH and CDR2 is LQKENI in the germline V gene. The CDR3 contains 14 residues. The chain's CDR3 is CASSPRPSGNTIYF. The CDR3 DNA follows: TGTGCCAGCTCACCACGGCCATCTGGAAACACCATATATTTT.

As DNA, the CDR3 is TGTGCCAGCAGCGTTATAGCCGGCGGGACGAATAATTCACCCCTCCACTTT. This sequence encodes CASSVIAGGTNNSPLHF. The J gene is TRBJ1-6, the V gene TRBV13; TRBD1 might be the D (5 bases). The CDR3 runs 17 residues. Germline V gives CDR1 PRHDT, CDR2 FYEKMQ (reference sequence). Trimming left V 5 bases short and J 5 bases short, with 19 bases between.

The chain links TRBV2 to TRBJ1-2, with D perhaps matching TRBD1 (6 bases). Germline CDR1 SNHLY, CDR2 FYNNEI. The CDR3 spans 14 residues. The germline V and J ends were trimmed by 9 bases and 5 bases, with 19 bases remaining between them. In nucleotides, the CDR3 is TGTGCCAGTAAAGGAGCAGGGGCGTATTATGGCTACACCTTC. Encoded protein: CASKGAGAYYGYTF. The full variable domain, in which reference TRBV2 and TRBJ1-2 provide the parts outside the CDR3, is EPEVTQTPSHQVTQMGQEVILRCVPISNHLYFYWYRQILGQKVEFLVSFYNNEISEKSEIFDDQFSVERPDGSNFTLKIRSTKLEDSAMYFCASKGAGAYYGYTFGSGTRLTVV.

In nucleotides, the CDR3 is TGTGCCAGCAGCCAACCCGGGGGGGGAAACACCATATATTTT. Translating gives CASSQPGGGNTIYF. The chain is built from TRBV3-1 (or the pseudogene TRBV3-2) and TRBJ1-3; D perhaps matches TRBD1 (5 bases). The CDR3 runs to 14 residues. Trimming removed 2 bases from V and 4 bases from J, with 9 bases in between. Germline-derived CDR1 and CDR2 are LGHDT and YNNKEL (reference sequence).

This chain links TRBV12-3 or TRBV12-4 with TRBJ1-5; tentatively, D is TRBD1 (5 bases). The CDR3 totals 13 residues. Trimming took 5 bases from V and 3 from J, leaving 8 bases between them. The CDR3 region is CASSRQTNQPQHF. Written as DNA, the CDR3 is TGTGCCAGCAGTCGACAGACCAATCAGCCCCAGCATTTT.

The rearrangement links TRBV12-5 to TRBJ1-4, with D possibly being TRBD1 (5 bases). CDR1 LGHNT and CDR2 FRNRAP come from the germline V gene. V was pared by 3 bases and J by 13 bases, with 12 bases between. The CDR3 has 12 amino acids. The CDR3 here is CASGLSAGRLFF. The DNA for the CDR3 is TGTGCTAGTGGTTTATCCGCGGGGCGACTGTTTTTT.

This chain links TRBV7-9 with TRBJ1-2, with TRBD1 matching 9 bases. The CDR3 loop spans 15 amino acids. V lost 2 bases to trimming and J lost 2 bases; unmatched junction nucleotides: 3. Germline V gene sequence: CDR1 SEHNR, CDR2 FQNEAQ (reference sequence). CDR3 sequence reads: CASSLPGTGNYGYTF. The CDR3 region has the DNA TGTGCCAGCAGCTTACCCGGGACAGGGAACTATGGCTACACCTTC. Complete variable domain (other parts from reference TRBV7-9 and TRBJ1-2): DTGVSQNPRHKITKRGQNVTFRCDPISEHNRLYWYRQTLGQGPEFLTYFQNEAQLEKSRLLSDRFSAERPKGSFSTLEIQRTEQGDSAMYLCASSLPGTGNYGYTFGSGTRLTVV.

V usage is TRBV11-2 and J usage is TRBJ2-5; D unclear. V gave up 8 bases and J gave up 5 bases, with 9 bases separating them. Germline V lookup: CDR1 SGHAT, CDR2 FQNNGV. CDR3 length: 11 residues. The CDR3, as DNA: TGTGCCAGCGGCCCCCTTGAGACCCAGTACTTC. It translates to CASGPLETQYF.

The chain links TRBV25-1 to TRBJ2-2, with D possibly being TRBD1 or TRBD2 (6 bases each). Looked up from germline, CDR1 is MGHDK and CDR2 is SYGVNS. V was pared by 3 bases and J by 5 bases, with 16 bases between. The CDR3 has 16 residues. DNA for the CDR3: TGTGCCAGCAGTGATCCCGGAAGAGGGGGGACCGGGGAGCTGTTTTTT. This codes for CASSDPGRGGTGELFF.

J is TRBJ1-1 and V is TRBV2; 9 nucleotides agree with TRBD1. The germline V gene has CDR1 SNHLY and CDR2 FYNNEI. V shed 4 bases and J 5 bases; nucleotides not matched to a gene: 8. The CDR3 sequence is 15 residues long. The CDR3 DNA sequence: TGTGCCAGCAGTGCCACAGGGGGCAGGAGAACTGAAGCTTTCTTT. This sequence encodes CASSATGGRRTEAFF.

The rearrangement links TRBV3-1 (or the pseudogene TRBV3-2) to TRBJ2-7; tentative D call: TRBD2 (6 bases). Deletions cut 1 base from V and 1 base from J, with 11 bases between. CDR1 is LGHDT and CDR2 is YNNKEL in the germline V gene (reference sequence). This CDR3 has 15 residues. CDR3 sequence: CASSQAGTESYEQYF. CDR3 coding DNA: TGTGCCAGCAGCCAAGCGGGGACTGAATCCTACGAGCAGTACTTC.

This clone appeared once. The chain carries TRBV18 and TRBJ1-6; D not certain. Deletions cut 3 bases from V and 3 bases from J, with 15 bases between. The CDR3 consists of 17 residues. The germline gives CDR1 KGHSH, CDR2 LQKENI. In DNA, the CDR3 is TGTGCCAGCTCACCCTCGCAAACTATAAACTATAATTCACCCCTCCACTTT. This codes for CASSPSQTINYNSPLHF.

The gene calls are TRBV7-8 and TRBJ1-3; no firm D call. There are 16 residues in the CDR3. CDR1 is SGHVS and CDR2 is FQNEAQ in the germline V gene. Trimming took 3 bases from V and 0 from J, leaving 12 bases between them. CDR3 protein: CASSLGRSRSGNTIYF. The DNA of the CDR3 is TGTGCCAGCAGCTTGGGTAGAAGCCGCTCTGGAAACACCATATATTTT.

The chain employs TRBV18 and TRBJ1-1, with 7 bases aligning to TRBD1. The trim removed 6 bases at V and 2 bases at J, leaving 3 bases unmatched. Per germline, CDR1 KGHSH and CDR2 LQKENI. The CDR3 spans 13 residues. CDR3 region: CASSAGGNTEAFF. In DNA, the CDR3 is TGTGCCAGCTCGGCAGGGGGAAACACTGAAGCTTTCTTT. Drawing the rest from reference TRBV18 and TRBJ1-1, the complete variable domain is NAGVMQNPRHLVRRRGQEARLRCSPMKGHSHVYWYRQLPEEGLKFMVYLQKENIIDESGMPKERFSAEFPKEGPSILRIQQVVRGDSAAYFCASSAGGNTEAFFGQGTRLTVV.

This clone was recorded a few times. The gene calls are TRBV7-9 and TRBJ2-2, with D perhaps matching TRBD1 (7 bases). CDR3 length equals 15 residues. Germline CDR1 and CDR2: SEHNR and FQNEAQ (reference sequence). The V end was cut by 5 bases, the J end by 4 bases, with 14 bases between. DNA for the CDR3: TGTGCCAGCAGCCCGAACAGGGGAGGCACCGGGGAGCTGTTTTTT. This translates into CASSPNRGGTGELFF.

In this sample, this clone turned up once. J is TRBJ1-2 and V is TRBV9, with 9 bases identical to TRBD1. The length of the CDR3 is 14 residues. Germline V gives CDR1 SGDLS, CDR2 YYNGEE. V lost 2 bases, J lost 6 bases, and 5 bases stayed unmatched. The CDR3 protein is CASSVGQGNNGYTF. CDR3 DNA: TGTGCCAGCAGCGTGGGACAGGGAAATAATGGCTACACCTTC.

The rearrangement joins TRBV19 to TRBJ2-5, with D tentatively TRBD1 (7 bases). V lost 0 bases, J lost 5 bases, and 19 bases lay in between. The CDR3 has 17 amino acids. Germline lookup yields CDR1 LNHDA and CDR2 SQIVND (reference sequence). CDR3 coding DNA: TGTGCCAGTAGTATAGATCCCCGACAGGGAGGTGGGGAGACCCAGTACTTC. It is translated as CASSIDPRQGGGETQYF.

This clone was seen a single time. This rearrangement joins TRBV14 to TRBJ2-7; 12 bases map to TRBD2. This CDR3 comprises 17 residues. The germline CDR1 and CDR2 sequences are SGHDN and FVKESK. J gave up 2 bases and V 2 bases, and 7 bases lay outside the gene matches. The CDR3 nucleotides are TGTGCCAGCAGCCAAAGTCTACTAGCGGGGGGAACCTACGAGCAGTACTTC. This sequence encodes CASSQSLLAGGTYEQYF.

The rearrangement uses TRBV10-2 and TRBJ2-5; no reliable D call. This CDR3 spans 14 amino acids. Germline V gives CDR1 WSHSY, CDR2 SAAADI. V dropped 2 bases and J dropped 5 bases, with 12 bases sitting between them. DNA of the CDR3: TGCGCCAGCAGTGAGCTAGTAGTTGGTGAGACCCAGTACTTC. It codes for CASSELVVGETQYF.